This T cell receptor beta chain derives from a study of blood T cell repertoires in COVID-19. Study information: Italy, Spain and the United States were the sources of the convalescent and acute COVID-19 samples. From T cells, B-cell-depleted T cells, or PBMCs came the material, which was cDNA or gDNA.

Germline CDR1 reads LNHNV; CDR2 reads YYDKDF (reference sequence). Between the trimmed V and J ends, which lost 4 bases and 3 bases, there was a span of 17 bases. This CDR3 has 16 amino acids. As originally analysed: Estimated nucleated cell counts came from reference gene primer amplification. Sequencing was performed with immunoSEQ multiplex PCR; in TCRdb, only in-frame clones are kept and a portion is missing. The DNA gave D and trimming, while V, J and clone size come from that table. Counted here are about 410,000 clones, roughly 90% occurring once; the ten biggest clones make up under 1.5%. Sequencing used peripheral blood. The rearrangement uses TRBV15 and TRBJ2-3; tentatively, D is TRBD2 (6 bases). The sequence was obtained from a woman in her 30s with active or convalescent COVID-19. The CDR3 DNA follows: TGTGCCACCAGCAACCTGGACTACCCTGGGACAGATACGCAGTATTTT. Protein: CATSNLDYPGTDTQYF.